This TCR beta chain was captured by sequencing in a study of blood T cell repertoires in COVID-19. About the study: The cDNA or gDNA used as material had been derived from T cells, B-cell-depleted T cells, or PBMCs.

In the study's own analysis: Reference gene primer amplification in the assay estimated nucleated cell counts. Only in-frame clones appear in the TCRdb table, and some are missing; sequencing was by immunoSEQ multiplex PCR. D and trimming were read from the DNA, whereas the V and J calls and clone size are those reported in that table. There are some 56,000 clones in the sample; approximately 89% occur only once, and roughly 43% lies in the top ten. Germline V gene lookup returns CDR1 SGHNT and CDR2 YENEEA. V lost 5 bases, J lost 7 bases, and 15 bases lay in between. The CDR3 is made up of 13 amino acids. Seattle's enrolled individuals joined amid active infection and were then monitored longitudinally. The sample holds one count of this clone.

The sample consisted of peripheral blood. The source of this sequence is an older woman with COVID-19, enrolled during active disease. The rearrangement links TRBV11-3 to TRBJ2-7, with D possibly matching TRBD1 (6 bases). Here the CDR3 reads CASSVTGIREQYF. The CDR3 nucleotides are TGTGCCAGCAGCGTGACAGGAATTAGAGAGCAGTACTTC.